The 4 T cell receptor beta chains presented below share a single source sample, sequenced in a study of cytomegalovirus exposure and HLA in healthy donors. The PCR was carried out with 60 Vbeta primers and 13 Jbeta primers. TCRdb's copy holds only in-frame clones and misses some; the assay was immunoSEQ multiplex PCR. Its listing shows around 36,000 clones. Sequencing was performed on PBMCs. These receptors were obtained from a woman in her twenties or thirties in good health and CMV-seropositive.

The chain has TRBV5-1 and TRBJ2-7; 8 bases line up with TRBD1. The ends lost 0 bases at V and 0 bases at J; junction bases unmatched: 2. The V gene's germline CDR1 is SGHRS and CDR2 YFSETQ. The CDR3 sequence is 15 residues long. The CDR3 is CASSLGQGSSYEQYF. The CDR3 bases are TGCGCCAGCAGCTTGGGACAGGGGAGCTCCTACGAGCAGTACTTC.

This sequence joins TRBV5-1 and TRBJ1-4, with D possibly TRBD1 on 5 matching bases. V gave up 4 bases and J gave up 4 bases, with 20 bases separating them. The CDR3 has 17 amino acids. Germline V lookup: CDR1 SGHRS, CDR2 YFSETQ. The CDR3 nucleotides read TGCGCCAGCAGCCTCTTGGCGGTAGGGGCTTATAATGAAAAACTGTTTTTT. It codes for CASSLLAVGAYNEKLFF. The full variable domain, in which reference TRBV5-1 and TRBJ1-4 provide the parts outside the CDR3, is KAGVTQTPRYLIKTRGQQVTLSCSPISGHRSVSWYQQTPGQGLQFLFEYFSETQRNKGNFPGRFSGRQFSNSRSEMNVSTLELGDSALYLCASSLLAVGAYNEKLFFGSGTQLSVL.

J is TRBJ2-1 and V is TRBV6-1; the D gene is possibly TRBD1 (5 bases). V dropped 4 bases and J dropped 0 bases, with 13 bases sitting between them. The CDR3 contains 16 residues. Germline assignment: CDR1 MNHNS and CDR2 SASEGT. Written as DNA, the CDR3 is TGTGCCAGCAGTGGGGGCCACAGCTACTCCTACAATGAGCAGTTCTTC. It codes for CASSGGHSYSYNEQFF.

This rearrangement joins TRBV6-5 to TRBJ1-1, with 8 bases identical to TRBD1. The CDR3 has 13 amino acids. Germline CDR1 is MNHEY and CDR2 is SVGAGI. V trimming: 7 bases; J trimming: 4 bases; junction bases outside the gene matches: 5. This CDR3 is CASNTDRGTEAFF. The CDR3 DNA reads as TGTGCCAGCAACACCGACAGGGGCACTGAAGCTTTCTTT.